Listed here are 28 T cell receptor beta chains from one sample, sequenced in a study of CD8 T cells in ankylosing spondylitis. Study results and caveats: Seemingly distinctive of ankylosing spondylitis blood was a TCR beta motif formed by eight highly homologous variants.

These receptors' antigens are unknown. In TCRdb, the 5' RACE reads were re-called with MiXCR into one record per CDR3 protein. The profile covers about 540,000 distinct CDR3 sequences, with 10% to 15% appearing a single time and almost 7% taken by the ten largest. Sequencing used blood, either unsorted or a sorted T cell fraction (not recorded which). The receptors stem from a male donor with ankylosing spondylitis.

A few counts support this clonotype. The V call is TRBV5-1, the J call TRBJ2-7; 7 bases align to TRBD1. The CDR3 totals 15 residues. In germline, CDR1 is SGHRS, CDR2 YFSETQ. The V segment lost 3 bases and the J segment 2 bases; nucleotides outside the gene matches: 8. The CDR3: CASSSDRQGTYEQYF. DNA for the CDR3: TGCGCCAGCAGCTCAGATAGACAGGGTACCTACGAGCAGTACTTC.

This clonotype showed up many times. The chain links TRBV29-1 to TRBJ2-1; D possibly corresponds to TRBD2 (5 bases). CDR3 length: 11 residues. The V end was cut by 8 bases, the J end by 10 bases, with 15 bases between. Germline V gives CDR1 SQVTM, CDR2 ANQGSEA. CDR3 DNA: TGCAGCCGTAAGTCGGGGAACGAGCAGTTCTTC. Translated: CSRKSGNEQFF.

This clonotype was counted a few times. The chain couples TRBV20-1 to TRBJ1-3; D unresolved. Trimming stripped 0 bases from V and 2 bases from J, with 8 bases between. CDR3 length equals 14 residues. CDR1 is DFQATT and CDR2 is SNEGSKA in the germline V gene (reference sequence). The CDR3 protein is CSARDMGTGNTIYF. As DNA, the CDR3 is TGCAGTGCTAGAGATATGGGGACTGGAAACACCATATATTTT.

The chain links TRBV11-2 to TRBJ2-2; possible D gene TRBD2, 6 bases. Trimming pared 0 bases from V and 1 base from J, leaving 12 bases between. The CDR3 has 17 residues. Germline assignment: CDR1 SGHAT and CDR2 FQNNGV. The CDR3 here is CASSLDPGTLNTGELFF. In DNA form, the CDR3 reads TGTGCCAGCAGCTTAGACCCCGGGACTCTGAACACCGGGGAGCTGTTTTTT.

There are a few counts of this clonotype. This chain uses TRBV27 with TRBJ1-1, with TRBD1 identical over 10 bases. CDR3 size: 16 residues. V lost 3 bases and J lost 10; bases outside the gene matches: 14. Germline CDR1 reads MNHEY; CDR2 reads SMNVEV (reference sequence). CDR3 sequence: CASSFVTGGPLGTAFF. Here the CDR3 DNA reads TGTGCCAGCAGTTTTGTGACAGGGGGCCCCCTGGGGACAGCTTTCTTT.

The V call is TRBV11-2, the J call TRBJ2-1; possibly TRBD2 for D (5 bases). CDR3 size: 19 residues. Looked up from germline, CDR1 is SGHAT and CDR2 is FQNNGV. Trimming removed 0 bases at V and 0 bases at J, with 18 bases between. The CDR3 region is CASSLEYLASWSSYNEQFF. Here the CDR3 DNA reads TGTGCCAGCAGCTTAGAGTACCTGGCTAGCTGGAGCTCCTACAATGAGCAGTTCTTC. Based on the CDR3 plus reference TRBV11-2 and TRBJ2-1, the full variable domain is EAGVAQSPRYKIIEKRQSVAFWCNPISGHATLYWYQQILGQGPKLLIQFQNNGVVDDSQLPKDRFSAERLKGVDSTLKIQPAKLEDSAVYLCASSLEYLASWSSYNEQFFGPGTRLTVL.

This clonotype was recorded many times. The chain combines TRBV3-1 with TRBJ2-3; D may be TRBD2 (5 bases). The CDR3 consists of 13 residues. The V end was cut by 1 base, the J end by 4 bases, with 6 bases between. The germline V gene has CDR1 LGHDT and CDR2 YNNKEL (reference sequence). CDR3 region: CASSQGLPDTQYF. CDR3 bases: TGTGCCAGCAGCCAAGGACTACCAGATACGCAGTATTTT.

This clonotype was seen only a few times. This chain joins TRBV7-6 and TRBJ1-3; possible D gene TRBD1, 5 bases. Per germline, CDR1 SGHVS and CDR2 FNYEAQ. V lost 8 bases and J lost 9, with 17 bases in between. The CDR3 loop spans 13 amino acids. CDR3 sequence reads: CASQGTATTTIYF. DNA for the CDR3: TGTGCCAGCCAGGGAACGGCCACCACCACCATATATTTT. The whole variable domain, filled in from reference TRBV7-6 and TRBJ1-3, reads GAGVSQSPRYKVTKRGQDVALRCDPISGHVSLYWYRQALGQGPEFLTYFNYEAQQDKSGLPNDRFSAERPEGSISTLTIQRTEQRDSAMYRCASQGTATTTIYFGEGSWLTVV.

This CDR3 is CASRRQTGENTEAFF. CDR3 DNA: TGTGCCAGCAGACGCCAGACAGGGGAGAACACTGAAGCTTTCTTT. The chain combines TRBV7-9 with TRBJ1-1; 8 bases line up with TRBD1. V shed 6 bases, J shed 1 base, and the junction held 7 bases outside the gene matches. CDR1 is SEHNR, CDR2 FQNEAQ, per germline (reference sequence). The CDR3 totals 15 residues. The whole variable domain, filled in from reference TRBV7-9 and TRBJ1-1, reads DTGVSQNPRHKITKRGQNVTFRCDPISEHNRLYWYRQTLGQGPEFLTYFQNEAQLEKSRLLSDRFSAERPKGSFSTLEIQRTEQGDSAMYLCASRRQTGENTEAFFGQGTRLTVV.

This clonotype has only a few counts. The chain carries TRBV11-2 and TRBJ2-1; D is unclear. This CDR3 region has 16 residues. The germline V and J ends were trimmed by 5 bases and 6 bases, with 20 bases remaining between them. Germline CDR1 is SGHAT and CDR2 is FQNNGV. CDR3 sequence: CASSPEHSSYSNEQFF. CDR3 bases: TGTGCCAGCAGCCCAGAACACAGTTCCTATTCCAATGAGCAGTTCTTC.

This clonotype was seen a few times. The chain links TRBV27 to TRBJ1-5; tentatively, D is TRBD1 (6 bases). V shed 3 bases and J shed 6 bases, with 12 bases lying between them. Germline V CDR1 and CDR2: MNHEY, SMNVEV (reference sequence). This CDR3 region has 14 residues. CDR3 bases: TGTGCCAGCAGTTTTAGGGGGTGGGGTCAGCCCCAGCATTTT. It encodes CASSFRGWGQPQHF.

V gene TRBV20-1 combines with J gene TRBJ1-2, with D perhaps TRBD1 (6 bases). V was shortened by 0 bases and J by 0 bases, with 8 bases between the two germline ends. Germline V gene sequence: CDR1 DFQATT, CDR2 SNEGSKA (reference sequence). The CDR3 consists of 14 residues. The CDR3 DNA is TGCAGTGCTAGAGAGGCAGGGGCTAACTATGGCTACACCTTC. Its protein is CSAREAGANYGYTF.

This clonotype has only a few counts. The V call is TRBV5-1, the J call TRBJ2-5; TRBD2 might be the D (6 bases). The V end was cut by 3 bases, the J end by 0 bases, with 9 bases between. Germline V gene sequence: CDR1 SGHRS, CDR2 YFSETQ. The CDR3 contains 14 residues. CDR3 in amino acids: CASSYTGDQETQYF. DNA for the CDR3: TGCGCCAGCAGCTACACGGGGGACCAAGAGACCCAGTACTTC. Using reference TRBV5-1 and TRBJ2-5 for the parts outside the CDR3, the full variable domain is KAGVTQTPRYLIKTRGQQVTLSCSPISGHRSVSWYQQTPGQGLQFLFEYFSETQRNKGNFPGRFSGRQFSNSRSEMNVSTLELGDSALYLCASSYTGDQETQYFGPGTRLLVL.

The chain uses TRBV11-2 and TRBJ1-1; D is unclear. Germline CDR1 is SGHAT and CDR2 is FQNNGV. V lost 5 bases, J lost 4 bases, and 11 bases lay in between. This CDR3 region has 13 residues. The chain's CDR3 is CASSGRRSTEAFF. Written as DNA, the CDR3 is TGTGCCAGCAGCGGTAGAAGGAGCACTGAAGCTTTCTTT.

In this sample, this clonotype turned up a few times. CDR3 DNA sequence: TGTGCCAGCAGCCTACAGGGGGGCGCGTCATACGGTGGCTACACCTTC. Translated: CASSLQGGASYGGYTF. The chain combines TRBV7-9 with TRBJ1-2; 8 positions match TRBD1. V shed 5 bases and J 7 bases; nucleotides not matched to a gene: 15. The CDR3 has 16 amino acids. Per germline, CDR1 SEHNR and CDR2 FQNEAQ (reference sequence).

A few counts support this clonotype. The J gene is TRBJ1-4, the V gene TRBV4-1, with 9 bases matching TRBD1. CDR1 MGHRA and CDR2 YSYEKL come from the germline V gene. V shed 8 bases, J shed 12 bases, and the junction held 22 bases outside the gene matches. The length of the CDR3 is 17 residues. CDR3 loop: CASSLGTGLWRALELFF. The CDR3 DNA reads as TGCGCCAGCTCCCTCGGGACAGGGTTATGGAGAGCCTTAGAACTGTTTTTT.

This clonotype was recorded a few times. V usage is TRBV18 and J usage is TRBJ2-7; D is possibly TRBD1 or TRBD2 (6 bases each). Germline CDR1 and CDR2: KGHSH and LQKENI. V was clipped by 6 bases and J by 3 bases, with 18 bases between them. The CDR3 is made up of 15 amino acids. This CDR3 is CASSQGGTFSYEQYF. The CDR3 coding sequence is TGTGCCAGCTCCCAAGGGGGGACCTTTAGCTACGAGCAGTACTTC. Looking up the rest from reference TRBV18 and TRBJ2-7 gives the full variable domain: NAGVMQNPRHLVRRRGQEARLRCSPMKGHSHVYWYRQLPEEGLKFMVYLQKENIIDESGMPKERFSAEFPKEGPSILRIQQVVRGDSAAYFCASSQGGTFSYEQYFGPGTRLTVT.

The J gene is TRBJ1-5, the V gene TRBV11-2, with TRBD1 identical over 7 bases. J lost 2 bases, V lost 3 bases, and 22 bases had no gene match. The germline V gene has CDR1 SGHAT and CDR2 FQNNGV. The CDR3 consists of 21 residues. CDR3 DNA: TGTGCCAGCAGCTTGCTTAAAGGCCCCGGACAGGTTTATTCGGGCAATCAGCCCCAGCATTTT. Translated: CASSLLKGPGQVYSGNQPQHF.

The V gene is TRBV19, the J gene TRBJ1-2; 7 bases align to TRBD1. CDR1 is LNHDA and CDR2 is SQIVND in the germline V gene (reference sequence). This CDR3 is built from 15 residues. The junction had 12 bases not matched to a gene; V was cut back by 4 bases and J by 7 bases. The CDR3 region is CASSRFGQGEVGYTF. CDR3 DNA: TGTGCCAGTAGTAGGTTCGGTCAGGGGGAAGTTGGCTACACCTTC.

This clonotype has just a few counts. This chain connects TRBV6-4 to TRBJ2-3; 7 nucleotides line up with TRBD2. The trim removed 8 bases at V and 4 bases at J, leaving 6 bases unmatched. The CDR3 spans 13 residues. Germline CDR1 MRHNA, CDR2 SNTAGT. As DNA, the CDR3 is TGTGCCAGCCGGGAGGTTGGATCAGATACGCAGTATTTT. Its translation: CASREVGSDTQYF.

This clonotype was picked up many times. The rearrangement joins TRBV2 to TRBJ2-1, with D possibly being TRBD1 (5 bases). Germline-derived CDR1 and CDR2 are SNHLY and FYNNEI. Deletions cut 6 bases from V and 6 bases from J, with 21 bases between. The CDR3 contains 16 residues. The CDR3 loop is CASRLPPGHGVNEQFF. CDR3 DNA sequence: TGTGCCAGCAGACTTCCGCCAGGGCATGGCGTCAATGAGCAGTTCTTC.

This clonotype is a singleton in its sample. CDR3 DNA: TGTGCCAGCTCATACAGGGAGGGCACTGAAGCTTTCTTT. This translates into CASSYREGTEAFF. The chain links TRBV18 to TRBJ1-1; tentatively, D is TRBD1 (6 bases). There are 13 residues in the CDR3. V lost 5 bases and J 4 bases, leaving 11 bases between the germline ends. Germline values: CDR1 KGHSH, CDR2 LQKENI.

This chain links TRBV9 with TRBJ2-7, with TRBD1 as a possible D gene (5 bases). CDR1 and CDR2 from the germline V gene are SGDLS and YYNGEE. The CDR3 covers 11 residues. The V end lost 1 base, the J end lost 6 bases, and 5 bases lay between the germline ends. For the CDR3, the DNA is TGTGCCAGCAGCGTACAGGGCGAGCAGTACGTC. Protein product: CASSVQGEQYV.

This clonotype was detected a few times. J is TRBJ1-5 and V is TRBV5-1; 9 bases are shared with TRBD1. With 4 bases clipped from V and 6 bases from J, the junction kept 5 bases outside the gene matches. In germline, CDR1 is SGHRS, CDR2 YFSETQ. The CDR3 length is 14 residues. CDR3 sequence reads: CASSIGQGSQPQHF. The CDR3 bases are TGCGCCAGCAGCATTGGACAGGGGAGTCAGCCCCAGCATTTT.

CDR3 loop: CASSLEGHGTEAFF. The CDR3 DNA sequence: TGCGCCAGCAGCTTGGAGGGTCATGGGACTGAAGCTTTCTTT. This chain connects TRBV5-1 to TRBJ1-1, with D unresolved. Trimming took 0 bases from V and 5 from J, leaving 11 bases between them. Germline V gene sequence: CDR1 SGHRS, CDR2 YFSETQ. CDR3 length equals 14 residues.

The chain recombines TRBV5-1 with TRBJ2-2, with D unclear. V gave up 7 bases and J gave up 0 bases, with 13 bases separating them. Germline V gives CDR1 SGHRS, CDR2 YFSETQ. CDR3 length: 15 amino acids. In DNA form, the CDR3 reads TGCGCCAGCCTCCTGGGTAGCCCGAACACCGGGGAGCTGTTTTTT. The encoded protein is CASLLGSPNTGELFF. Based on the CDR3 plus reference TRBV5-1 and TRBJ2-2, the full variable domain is KAGVTQTPRYLIKTRGQQVTLSCSPISGHRSVSWYQQTPGQGLQFLFEYFSETQRNKGNFPGRFSGRQFSNSRSEMNVSTLELGDSALYLCASLLGSPNTGELFFGEGSRLTVL.

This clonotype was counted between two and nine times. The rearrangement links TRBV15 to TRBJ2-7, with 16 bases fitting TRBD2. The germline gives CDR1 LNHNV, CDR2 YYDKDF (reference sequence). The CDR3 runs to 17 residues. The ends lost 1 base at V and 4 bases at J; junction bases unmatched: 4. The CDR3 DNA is TGTGCCACCAGCAGAGGGGGACTAGCGGGAGGGCCTTACGAGCAGTACTTC. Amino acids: CATSRGGLAGGPYEQYF. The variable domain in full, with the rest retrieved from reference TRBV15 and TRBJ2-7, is DAMVIQNPRYQVTQFGKPVTLSCSQTLNHNVMYWYQQKSSQAPKLLFHYYDKDFNNEADTPDNFQSRRPNTSFCFLDIRSPGLGDTAMYLCATSRGGLAGGPYEQYFGPGTRLTVT.

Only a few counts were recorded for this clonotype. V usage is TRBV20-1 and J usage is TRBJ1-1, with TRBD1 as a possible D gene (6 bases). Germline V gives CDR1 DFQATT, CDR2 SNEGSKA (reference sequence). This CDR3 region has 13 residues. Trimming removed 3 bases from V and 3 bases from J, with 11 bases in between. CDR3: CSASVQGYTEAFF. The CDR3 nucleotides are TGCAGTGCTAGCGTTCAGGGGTACACTGAAGCTTTCTTT.